These 16 T cell receptor beta chains were all obtained from the same sample, sequenced in a study of cytomegalovirus exposure and HLA in healthy donors. The PCR employed 60 Vbeta primers together with 13 Jbeta primers. Generated by immunoSEQ multiplex PCR, the TCRdb table keeps only in-frame clones and is missing some. The sample contains approximately 260,000 clones, around 90% of which appear only once. The sample was PBMCs. The receptors shown here come from a girl aged 2 to 9 in good health and CMV-seronegative.

The rearrangement uses TRBV10-3 and TRBJ2-1; 10 nucleotides agree with TRBD1. CDR1 and CDR2 from the germline V gene are ENHRY and SYGVKD. V lost 10 bases to trimming and J lost 4 bases; unmatched junction nucleotides: 7. This CDR3 has 14 residues. The DNA of the CDR3 is TGTGCCACCACGGGGGACAGGGGTTACAATGAGCAGTTCTTC. Its translation: CATTGDRGYNEQFF.

The chain employs TRBV6-5 and TRBJ2-1, with TRBD2 as a possible D gene (5 bases). Germline CDR1 reads MNHEY; CDR2 reads SVGAGI. The CDR3 sequence is 15 residues long. Trimming left V 2 bases short and J 4 bases short, with 12 bases between. The CDR3 DNA follows: TGTGCCAGCAGTTACCTCGGAGGTCAATACAATGAGCAGTTCTTC. Encoded protein: CASSYLGGQYNEQFF.

A word on this clone: An end of the junction differs from the germline gene, which may be a read error. The chain couples TRBV7-9 to TRBJ1-4, with 10 bases identical to TRBD1. Germline CDR1 is SEHNR and CDR2 is FQNEAQ (reference sequence). The CDR3 spans 16 residues. The CDR3: CSSSPDRGKGNEKLFF. CDR3 sequence (DNA): TGTTCCAGCAGCCCGGACAGGGGGAAGGGTAATGAAAAACTGTTTTTT.

The chain employs TRBV19 and TRBJ2-6; D gene unclear. The CDR3 sequence is 13 residues long. V lost 10 bases, J lost 0 bases, and 7 bases lay in between. The germline V gene encodes CDR1 LNHDA and CDR2 SQIVND (reference sequence). The CDR3: CAIRSSGANVLTF. The CDR3 DNA sequence: TGTGCCATTCGGTCCTCTGGGGCCAACGTCCTGACTTTC.

The rearrangement links TRBV30 to TRBJ1-2, with D maybe TRBD1 (6 bases). With 1 base removed from V and 5 bases from J, the gap between germline ends came to 11 bases. Germline V gene data show CDR1 as GTSNPN and CDR2 as SVGIG (reference sequence). The length of the CDR3 is 13 residues. The CDR3 DNA is TGTGCCTGGAGTGGTACAGGGAAGTATGGCTACACCTTC. This codes for CAWSGTGKYGYTF. The variable domain in full, completed from reference TRBV30 and TRBJ1-2, reads SQTIHQWPATLVQPVGSPLSLECTVEGTSNPNLYWYRQAAGRGLQLLFYSVGIGQISSEVPQNLSASRPQDRQFILSSKKLLLSDSGFYLCAWSGTGKYGYTFGSGTRLTVV.

This chain joins TRBV19 and TRBJ2-3; weak D call: TRBD2 (5 bases). CDR1 and CDR2 from the germline V gene are LNHDA and SQIVND (reference sequence). The CDR3 totals 15 residues. Between the trimmed V and J ends, which lost 6 bases and 0 bases, there was a span of 13 bases. The CDR3 loop is CASRKSGSSTDTQYF. As DNA, the CDR3 is TGTGCCAGTAGGAAAAGCGGTAGTAGCACAGATACGCAGTATTTT.

This chain joins TRBV19 and TRBJ2-3; D is undetermined. The germline V gene has CDR1 LNHDA and CDR2 SQIVND (reference sequence). The CDR3 contains 14 residues. The V end was cut by 1 base, the J end by 2 bases, with 7 bases between. DNA of the CDR3: TGTGCCAGTAGTATAGCCGGTGCCACAGATACGCAGTATTTT. It encodes CASSIAGATDTQYF.

This chain uses TRBV5-1 with TRBJ2-7; 8 positions agree with TRBD1. CDR3 length equals 14 residues. J gave up 2 bases and V 0 bases, and 1 base lay outside the gene matches. Germline CDR1 reads SGHRS; CDR2 reads YFSETQ. CDR3 in DNA: TGCGCCAGCAGCTTGGGGGACAGGACCTACGAGCAGTACTTC. Translating gives CASSLGDRTYEQYF.

The chain employs TRBV16 and TRBJ2-7; the D gene is possibly TRBD1 (6 bases). Germline CDR1 reads KGHSY; CDR2 reads FQNENV. The length of the CDR3 is 14 residues. V lost 2 bases and J lost 4, with 12 bases in between. CDR3 in amino acids: CASSQLDRRYEQYF. The CDR3 DNA reads as TGTGCCAGCAGCCAACTTGACAGGAGGTACGAGCAGTACTTC.

The chain couples TRBV11-2 to TRBJ1-1; a weak D match, TRBD1 (6 bases). V gave up 3 bases and J gave up 1 base, with 9 bases separating them. The germline gives CDR1 SGHAT, CDR2 FQNNGV. The CDR3 is 14 residues long. The DNA of the CDR3 is TGTGCCAGCAGCTTTAGAGGGGGGAACACTGAAGCTTTCTTT. Amino acid sequence: CASSFRGGNTEAFF.

V usage is TRBV7-9 and J usage is TRBJ1-4; D is uncertain. The CDR3 consists of 16 residues. V was cut by 5 bases and J by 2 bases, with 15 bases left in between. Germline CDR1 and CDR2: SEHNR and FQNEAQ (reference sequence). Written as DNA, the CDR3 is TGTGCCAGCAGCCCAACGCCGGGGTCGACTAATGAAAAACTGTTTTTT. It codes for CASSPTPGSTNEKLFF.

V usage is TRBV28 and J usage is TRBJ1-3, with D possibly TRBD1 on 6 matching bases. The CDR3 is 16 residues long. The germline V and J ends were trimmed by 1 base and 0 bases, with 10 bases remaining between them. Germline lookup yields CDR1 MDHEN and CDR2 SYDVKM. The CDR3 sequence is CASSLLGALSGNTIYF. The CDR3 DNA reads TGTGCCAGCAGTTTATTGGGGGCACTCTCTGGAAACACCATATATTTT.

This chain uses TRBV4-2 with TRBJ2-3; 7 nucleotides align to TRBD2. CDR1 and CDR2 (germline): LGHNA, YNFKEQ. The CDR3 contains 15 residues. Losses at the gene ends were 1 base for V and 5 bases for J; bases not matched to a gene: 6. The CDR3 DNA reads TGTGCCAGCAGCCAAGGGACTAGTTCCGTAGATACGCAGTATTTT. As protein: CASSQGTSSVDTQYF.

The V and J genes are TRBV6-1 and TRBJ2-1, with TRBD2 identical over 7 bases. Looked up from germline, CDR1 is MNHNS and CDR2 is SASEGT. CDR3 size: 15 residues. V was clipped by 2 bases and J by 4 bases; unmatched bases: 5. CDR3 nucleotide sequence: TGTGCCAGCAGTGAAAGGGCGGGGGAGTACAATGAGCAGTTCTTC. Amino acid sequence: CASSERAGEYNEQFF.

V gene TRBV6-6 combines with J gene TRBJ2-1, with a possible D match to TRBD2 (5 bases). Trimming took off 5 bases at V and 7 bases at J, with 18 bases between the two ends. Germline V gene lookup returns CDR1 MNHNY and CDR2 SVGAGI (reference sequence). This CDR3 contains 15 residues. Written as DNA, the CDR3 is TGTGCCAGCAGTAGGCCCACTACCCCGGGGAATGAGCAGTTCTTC. This encodes CASSRPTTPGNEQFF.

J is TRBJ1-1 and V is TRBV7-9; 10 nucleotides agree with TRBD1. Germline V lookup: CDR1 SEHNR, CDR2 FQNEAQ (reference sequence). The ends lost 4 bases at V and 1 base at J; junction bases unmatched: 9. The CDR3 totals 17 residues. Here the CDR3 reads CASSSRQGATWNTEAFF. Here the CDR3 DNA reads TGTGCCAGCAGCTCGAGACAGGGGGCAACTTGGAACACTGAAGCTTTCTTT.